These 8 T cell receptor beta chains were sequenced from one sample in a study of T cell responses to AZD1222 COVID-19 vaccine. Measured with immunoSEQ multiplex PCR; TCRdb has only the in-frame clones, and not every one. The data hold 90,000 to 150,000 clones, with about 90% observed a single time. Sequenced here: peripheral blood, sampled on day 0 of AZD1222 vaccination. Source of these receptors: an adult in good health.

The rearrangement links TRBV30 to TRBJ2-2, with TRBD1 matching over 7 bases. Germline loops: CDR1 GTSNPN, CDR2 SVGIG (reference sequence). J lost 1 base, V lost 5 bases, and 7 bases had no gene match. The CDR3 runs to 15 residues. CDR3: CAWCYGTVNTGELFF. DNA of the CDR3: TGTGCCTGGTGCTACGGGACAGTGAACACCGGGGAGCTGTTTTTT. The whole variable domain, remainder taken from reference TRBV30 and TRBJ2-2, is SQTIHQWPATLVQPVGSPLSLECTVEGTSNPNLYWYRQAAGRGLQLLFYSVGIGQISSEVPQNLSASRPQDRQFILSSKKLLLSDSGFYLCAWCYGTVNTGELFFGEGSRLTVL.

The chain links TRBV6-5 to TRBJ1-1; D call uncertain. The germline CDR1 and CDR2 sequences are MNHEY and SVGAGI. The CDR3 runs 15 residues. V lost 1 base and J lost 10, with 19 bases in between. DNA of the CDR3: TGTGCCAGCAGTTACTTAGGACGGCGGGGAGTAGGAGCTTTCTTT. It yields the protein CASSYLGRRGVGAFF.

This clone came up once. The J gene is TRBJ1-1, the V gene TRBV9; the D is unclear. V dropped 0 bases and J dropped 1 base, with 4 bases sitting between them. Germline-derived CDR1 and CDR2 are SGDLS and YYNGEE. The CDR3 contains 13 residues. The DNA for the CDR3 is TGTGCCAGCAGCGTAGCCCCGAACACTGAAGCTTTCTTT. Protein sequence: CASSVAPNTEAFF. Variable domain in full (rest from reference TRBV9 and TRBJ1-1): DSGVTQTPKHLITATGQRVTLRCSPRSGDLSVYWYQQSLDQGLQFLIQYYNGEERAKGNILERFSAQQFPDLHSELNLSSLELGDSALYFCASSVAPNTEAFFGQGTRLTVV.

The CDR3 DNA is TGCGCCAGCAGCTTGGGACTAGCGGGGGGTGGTACAGATACGCAGTATTTT. Residues: CASSLGLAGGGTDTQYF. This chain links TRBV5-1 with TRBJ2-3, with TRBD2 identical over 13 bases. J lost 3 bases, V lost 0 bases, and 4 bases had no gene match. CDR1 SGHRS and CDR2 YFSETQ come from the germline V gene. CDR3 length equals 17 residues.

This chain links TRBV2 with TRBJ1-2, with 9 bases matching TRBD1. V trimming: 3 bases; J trimming: 2 bases; junction bases outside the gene matches: 4. Per the germline V gene, CDR1 is SNHLY and CDR2 is FYNNEI. The CDR3 extends over 15 amino acids. The CDR3 here is CASSDFGTGNYGYTF. CDR3 coding DNA: TGTGCCAGCAGTGACTTCGGGACAGGGAACTATGGCTACACCTTC.

The chain joins TRBV20-1 to TRBJ2-2; maybe TRBD2 (5 bases). The germline CDR1 and CDR2 sequences are DFQATT and SNEGSKA (reference sequence). V was pared by 3 bases and J by 1 base, with 12 bases between. This CDR3 region has 15 residues. The chain's CDR3 is CSASRSSLNTGELFF. Written as DNA, the CDR3 is TGCAGTGCTAGTCGGTCTAGCCTGAACACCGGGGAGCTGTTTTTT.

The chain employs TRBV9 and TRBJ2-7, with TRBD1 matching over 10 bases. The CDR3 is made up of 14 amino acids. Germline-derived CDR1 and CDR2 are SGDLS and YYNGEE. With V trimmed by 3 bases and J by 3 bases, 3 bases remained unmatched. CDR3 DNA: TGTGCCAGCAGCGACGGGACAGGGGACTACGAGCAGTACTTC. Translating it yields CASSDGTGDYEQYF.

This clone was picked up one time. This rearrangement joins TRBV15 to TRBJ1-4; TRBD1 is a possible D gene (6 bases). Germline V gene data show CDR1 as LNHNV and CDR2 as YYDKDF (reference sequence). The V gene lost 5 bases and the J gene lost 5 bases, with 15 bases spanning the gap. This CDR3 comprises 15 residues. The CDR3 reads CATSRRTVVNEKLFF. The DNA for the CDR3 is TGTGCCACCAGCCGCCGGACAGTTGTAAATGAAAAACTGTTTTTT.